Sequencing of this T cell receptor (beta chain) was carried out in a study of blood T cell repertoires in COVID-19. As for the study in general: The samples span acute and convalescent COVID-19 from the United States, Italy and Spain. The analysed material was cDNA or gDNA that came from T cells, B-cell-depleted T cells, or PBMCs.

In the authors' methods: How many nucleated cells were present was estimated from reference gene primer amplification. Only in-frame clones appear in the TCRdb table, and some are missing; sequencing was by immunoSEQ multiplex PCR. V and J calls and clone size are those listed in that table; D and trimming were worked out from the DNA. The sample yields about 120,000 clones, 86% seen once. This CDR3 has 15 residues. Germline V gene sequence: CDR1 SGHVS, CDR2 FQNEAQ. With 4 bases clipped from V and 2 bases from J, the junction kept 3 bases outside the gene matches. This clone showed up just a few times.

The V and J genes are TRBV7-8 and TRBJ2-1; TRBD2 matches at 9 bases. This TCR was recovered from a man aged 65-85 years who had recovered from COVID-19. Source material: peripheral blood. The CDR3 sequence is CASSWGLATYNEQFF. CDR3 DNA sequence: TGTGCCAGCAGCTGGGGACTAGCAACCTACAATGAGCAGTTCTTC.